The 27 T cell receptor beta chains below come from one sample, sequenced in a study of blood T cell repertoires in COVID-19. Clones were sequenced by immunoSEQ multiplex PCR, and TCRdb holds only the in-frame ones, with some missing. The sample consists of about 160,000 clones, less than 85% of them appearing once. What was sequenced was peripheral blood. These receptors were taken from a middle-aged woman with COVID-19, enrolled during active disease.

Notes on this clone: Other DNA sequences in the same sample also yield this CDR3. This sequence joins TRBV5-1 and TRBJ2-1; D possibly corresponds to TRBD2 (5 bases). The CDR3 is made up of 15 amino acids. Germline lookup yields CDR1 SGHRS and CDR2 YFSETQ. Trimming shortened V by 0 bases and J by 0 bases, and 7 bases separated the two germline ends. CDR3 in amino acids: CASSLGGSSYNEQFF. The CDR3 bases are TGCGCCAGCAGCTTGGGAGGGAGCTCCTACAATGAGCAGTTCTTC.

The chain combines TRBV9 with TRBJ2-5; TRBD1 is a possible D gene (6 bases). V lost 4 bases, J lost 1 base, and 14 bases lay in between. The CDR3 sequence is 15 residues long. Germline V gene sequence: CDR1 SGDLS, CDR2 YYNGEE. The CDR3 nucleotides are TGTGCCAGCAGCCTAGGAGTGGGGGCCCAAGAGACCCAGTACTTC. Translated, it gives CASSLGVGAQETQYF.

The chain carries TRBV14 and TRBJ2-1; possibly TRBD2 for D (7 bases). V shed 1 base and J shed 4 bases, with 23 bases lying between them. CDR3 length: 19 residues. The V gene's germline CDR1 is SGHDN and CDR2 FVKESK. This CDR3 reads CASSQGSGGPSRSYNEQFF. The CDR3 region has the DNA TGTGCCAGCAGCCAAGGGTCGGGGGGCCCGTCTCGGTCATACAATGAGCAGTTCTTC.

This chain joins TRBV5-1 and TRBJ1-5; D is undetermined. Germline lookup yields CDR1 SGHRS and CDR2 YFSETQ. V lost 4 bases to trimming and J lost 6 bases, with 14 bases between them. The length of the CDR3 is 14 residues. CDR3 sequence reads: CASSLDGGGQPQHF. CDR3 nucleotides: TGCGCCAGCAGCCTGGACGGAGGAGGTCAGCCCCAGCATTTT.

CDR3 region: CASGLSNLSPQAGELFF. The CDR3 nucleotides read TGTGCCAGCGGCCTCAGTAACCTCTCTCCGCAGGCCGGGGAGCTGTTTTTT. The rearrangement joins TRBV27 to TRBJ2-2; D unresolved. From germline, CDR1 is MNHEY and CDR2 SMNVEV (reference sequence). There are 17 residues in the CDR3. V lost 8 bases and J 6 bases, leaving 25 bases between the germline ends.

The rearrangement joins TRBV28 to TRBJ1-5; TRBD1 agrees at 8 bases. Trimming took 6 bases from V and 5 from J; bases not matched to a gene: 6. Germline V gene sequence: CDR1 MDHEN, CDR2 SYDVKM. The CDR3 covers 14 residues. The CDR3 DNA reads as TGTGCCAGCAGGGCCCAGGGGGCCTATCAGCCCCAGCATTTT. Protein product: CASRAQGAYQPQHF.

The chain carries TRBV18 and TRBJ1-6, with D unclear. V was cut by 3 bases and J by 7 bases, with 10 bases left in between. The germline V gene encodes CDR1 KGHSH and CDR2 LQKENI. The CDR3 has 14 residues. The CDR3 sequence is CASSPAARNSPLHF. CDR3 nucleotides: TGTGCCAGCTCACCTGCAGCGCGGAATTCACCCCTCCACTTT.

This clone was recorded many times. CDR3 sequence (DNA): TGTGCCAGCAGCCAAGAGTCAACTAGCGGGTCCTACGAGCAGTACTTC. Residues: CASSQESTSGSYEQYF. The chain links TRBV4-2 to TRBJ2-7, with 9 bases identical to TRBD2. Germline assignment: CDR1 LGHNA and CDR2 YNFKEQ. V gave up 0 bases and J gave up 1 base; unmatched junction bases: 4. This CDR3 is 16 amino acids long.

This clone came up a few times. The gene calls are TRBV27 and TRBJ1-2; perhaps TRBD1 as D (6 bases). The CDR3 extends over 17 amino acids. Trimming took 5 bases from V and 3 from J, leaving 22 bases between them. Germline V gene lookup returns CDR1 MNHEY and CDR2 SMNVEV (reference sequence). Here the CDR3 DNA reads TGTGCCAGCAGTCCCTTCGGGTGGGGGGGCGCCGACTATGGCTACACCTTC. It yields the protein CASSPFGWGGADYGYTF.

This clone was observed once. The rearrangement joins TRBV5-8 to TRBJ2-5; 11 bases are a match to TRBD1. In germline, CDR1 is SGHTS, CDR2 YDEGEE. V was pared by 4 bases and J by 4 bases, with 6 bases of the junction left unmatched. This CDR3 is built from 15 residues. The CDR3 DNA is TGTGCCAGCAGCAGAAGGACAGGGGGCGGAGAGACCCAGTACTTC. This translates into CASSRRTGGGETQYF.

This chain links TRBV7-9 with TRBJ1-5; TRBD1 agrees at 10 bases. Germline V lookup: CDR1 SEHNR, CDR2 FQNEAQ (reference sequence). This CDR3 is 14 amino acids long. Germline trimming cut 6 bases from V and 6 bases from J; bases unmatched to any gene: 5. The CDR3 sequence: CASSPGTGVQPQHF. CDR3 sequence (DNA): TGTGCCAGCAGTCCCGGGACAGGGGTTCAGCCCCAGCATTTT.

The rearrangement uses TRBV19 and TRBJ2-4; 9 nucleotides align to TRBD2. The CDR3 runs to 17 residues. J was trimmed by 7 bases and V by 6 bases; bases with no gene match: 16. Germline CDR1 reads LNHDA; CDR2 reads SQIVND (reference sequence). CDR3 loop: CASSDLAGPVSDNIQYF. The CDR3 bases are TGTGCCAGTAGCGACCTAGCGGGACCAGTTTCCGACAACATTCAGTACTTC.

The chain carries TRBV11-1 and TRBJ1-1; unclear D gene. The V end lost 5 bases, the J end lost 11 bases, and 12 bases lay between the germline ends. The length of the CDR3 is 11 residues. Germline V gene lookup returns CDR1 SGHAT and CDR2 FQDESV (reference sequence). The CDR3 DNA reads as TGTGCCAGCAGCGAGGAATCCGAGGCTTTCTTT. Amino acid sequence: CASSEESEAFF.

The chain carries TRBV14 and TRBJ1-3; D remains unclear. Germline V gene sequence: CDR1 SGHDN, CDR2 FVKESK. V lost 4 bases to trimming and J lost 7 bases, with 26 bases between them. This CDR3 is 18 amino acids long. CDR3 protein: CASSLPWSADARRNTIYF. The DNA for the CDR3 is TGTGCCAGCAGCCTCCCGTGGTCCGCCGACGCTAGGAGGAACACCATATATTTT.

The chain combines TRBV19 with TRBJ1-6; D gene unclear. Germline V gives CDR1 LNHDA, CDR2 SQIVND (reference sequence). V shed 3 bases and J shed 5 bases, with 8 bases lying between them. The CDR3 totals 14 residues. This CDR3 reads CASSIGRNNSPLHF. CDR3 in DNA: TGTGCCAGTAGTATTGGCAGAAATAATTCACCCCTCCACTTT.

This clone was seen a few times. The genes are TRBV19 and TRBJ1-5; D might be TRBD1 (5 bases). Looked up from germline, CDR1 is LNHDA and CDR2 is SQIVND (reference sequence). This CDR3 is built from 15 residues. V lost 3 bases to trimming and J lost 5 bases, with 14 bases between them. This CDR3 is CASSIPSHRHQPQHF. CDR3 sequence (DNA): TGTGCCAGTAGTATTCCCTCTCACAGGCATCAGCCCCAGCATTTT. The full variable domain, with the rest looked up from reference TRBV19 and TRBJ1-5, is DGGITQSPKYLFRKEGQNVTLSCEQNLNHDAMYWYRQDPGQGLRLIYYSQIVNDFQKGDIAEGYSVSREKKESFPLTVTSAQKNPTAFYLCASSIPSHRHQPQHFGDGTRLSIL.

The chain employs TRBV4-1 and TRBJ2-7; D unresolved. Trimming removed 0 bases at V and 3 bases at J, with 9 bases between. The CDR3 runs 14 residues. Germline V gene sequence: CDR1 MGHRA, CDR2 YSYEKL. CDR3 in amino acids: CASSQDARNYEQYV. CDR3 coding DNA: TGCGCCAGCAGCCAAGATGCGAGGAACTACGAGCAGTACGTC.

This chain uses TRBV2 with TRBJ2-3; 8 bases are a match to TRBD2. In germline, CDR1 is SNHLY, CDR2 FYNNEI. Trimming removed 6 bases from V and 4 bases from J; junction bases left unmatched: 3. The CDR3 totals 13 residues. The CDR3 sequence: CASRREAPDTQYF. The CDR3 DNA follows: TGTGCCAGCAGGCGGGAGGCCCCAGATACGCAGTATTTT.

This chain connects TRBV6-5 to TRBJ2-7; 7 bases are shared with TRBD1. Germline trimming cut 3 bases from V and 7 bases from J; bases unmatched to any gene: 6. The germline CDR1 and CDR2 sequences are MNHEY and SVGAGI. The CDR3 length is 13 residues. The CDR3 is CASSYRGRREQYV. CDR3 coding DNA: TGTGCCAGCAGTTATAGGGGGCGGAGGGAGCAGTACGTC.

The chain carries TRBV10-3 and TRBJ2-1, with 8 bases matching TRBD2. Germline CDR1 ENHRY, CDR2 SYGVKD. Trimming removed 10 bases from V and 0 bases from J; junction bases left unmatched: 5. This CDR3 has 14 residues. CDR3: CATKRETSYNEQFF. CDR3 bases: TGTGCCACCAAGCGGGAGACCTCCTACAATGAGCAGTTCTTC.

This chain connects TRBV13 to TRBJ2-1; 10 positions agree with TRBD2. The trim removed 4 bases at V and 6 bases at J, leaving 9 bases unmatched. The CDR3 contains 16 residues. Germline V CDR1 and CDR2: PRHDT, FYEKMQ (reference sequence). CDR3 in amino acids: CASSYVPGLALNEQFF. CDR3 nucleotide sequence: TGTGCCAGCAGCTATGTACCGGGACTAGCGCTCAATGAGCAGTTCTTC.

This clone was found a few times. V and J are TRBV6-5 and TRBJ2-3, with 11 nucleotides matching TRBD1. The CDR3 consists of 14 residues. V was pared by 6 bases and J by 10 bases, with 9 bases of the junction left unmatched. CDR1 is MNHEY and CDR2 is SVGAGI in the germline V gene. DNA for the CDR3: TGTGCCAGCAGGACCGGGACAGGGGGGCGGGCGCAGTATTTT. Protein sequence: CASRTGTGGRAQYF.

The chain carries TRBV6-1 and TRBJ2-1; weak D call: TRBD1 (6 bases). CDR1 and CDR2 (germline): MNHNS, SASEGT. There are 14 residues in the CDR3. Trimming shortened V by 2 bases and J by 7 bases, and 12 bases separated the two germline ends. The CDR3 is CASSESGQPNEQFF. The CDR3 region has the DNA TGTGCCAGCAGTGAATCGGGACAACCAAATGAGCAGTTCTTC.

This clone came up once. The chain uses TRBV10-1 and TRBJ2-2, with TRBD2 matching 8 bases. The ends lost 6 bases at V and 1 base at J; junction bases unmatched: 7. The CDR3 loop spans 16 amino acids. Germline-derived CDR1 and CDR2 are WNHNN and SYGVQD (reference sequence). DNA for the CDR3: TGCGCCAGCAGCACTAGCGGACACCGGAACACCGGGGAGCTGTTTTTT. This gives the protein CASSTSGHRNTGELFF.

V gene TRBV27 combines with J gene TRBJ1-2; 10 bases agree with TRBD1. CDR3 length equals 15 residues. The V segment lost 3 bases and the J segment 9 bases; nucleotides outside the gene matches: 10. Germline loops: CDR1 MNHEY, CDR2 SMNVEV (reference sequence). The CDR3: CASSFLGQGGDSYTF. The CDR3 bases are TGTGCCAGCAGTTTCCTAGGACAGGGGGGAGATAGCTACACCTTC.

This chain's CDR3 is CASSGYRGHGYTF. The DNA of the CDR3 is TGTGCCAGCAGCGGTTACAGGGGACATGGCTACACCTTC. V gene TRBV9 combines with J gene TRBJ1-2, with TRBD1 identical over 7 bases. V shed 3 bases and J 6 bases; nucleotides not matched to a gene: 5. The CDR3 is 13 amino acids. Germline CDR1 is SGDLS and CDR2 is YYNGEE. Looking up the rest from reference TRBV9 and TRBJ1-2 gives the full variable domain: DSGVTQTPKHLITATGQRVTLRCSPRSGDLSVYWYQQSLDQGLQFLIQYYNGEERAKGNILERFSAQQFPDLHSELNLSSLELGDSALYFCASSGYRGHGYTFGSGTRLTVV.

This clone appeared many times. V is TRBV15 and J is TRBJ2-3; 15 nucleotides agree with TRBD2. This CDR3 has 16 amino acids. With 4 bases clipped from V and 3 bases from J, the junction kept 2 bases outside the gene matches. Germline CDR1 is LNHNV and CDR2 is YYDKDF (reference sequence). The CDR3 DNA is TGTGCCACCAGCATAGGGACTAGCGGGAGGACAGATACGCAGTATTTT. Protein: CATSIGTSGRTDTQYF.